This section outlines one T cell receptor beta chain sequence together with its context. Antigen: not known. Repertoires were generated with immunoSEQ multiplex PCR, while TCRdb's copy carries only in-frame clones and drops some. The table records about 79,000 clones, roughly nine tenths of them present only once. The germline V gene encodes CDR1 DFQATT and CDR2 SNEGSKA (reference sequence). V lost 8 bases and J 4 bases, leaving 11 bases between the germline ends. The CDR3 is made up of 11 amino acids. Pooling of second doses given at about 4 or about 12 weeks was done. The entry originates in a study of T cell responses to AZD1222 COVID-19 vaccine. General study results and limits: Most donors were white British, females outnumbered males, and clonal diversity was possibly underestimated. Only a handful of AZD1222 recipients, several in all, had baseline seropositivity.

The sequence came from an adult who received the AZD1222 COVID-19 vaccine. The sample here was peripheral blood, taken 28 days after the second AZD1222 dose. The chain links TRBV20-1 to TRBJ1-2, with D unclear. The CDR3 sequence is CSRGQSYGYTF. For the CDR3, the DNA is TGCAGTCGTGGGCAGAGCTATGGCTACACCTTC.